The next 23 T cell receptor beta chains were all read from a single sample in a study of human T cells and chemical hapten exposure. One entry per CDR3 protein results from TCRdb running MiXCR on the RACE reads. The profile shows about 120,000 distinct CDR3 sequences, approximately 13% of them singletons. Regarding time point: pre-sensitization, week 0. Treatment here: therapeutic diphenylcyclopropenone sensitization with weekly scalp DPC. Sequences were derived from whole blood, sampled in connection with sensitization to the hapten diphenylcyclopropenone (DPC). All receptors come from a woman aged 18-29 years with alopecia areata. Some clones in this sample may be carry-over from other donors' samples.

The genes are TRBV25-1 and TRBJ2-7, with 8 bases fitting TRBD2. Germline lookup yields CDR1 MGHDK and CDR2 SYGVNS. V shed 6 bases and J 2 bases; nucleotides not matched to a gene: 9. This CDR3 contains 15 residues. CDR3 in DNA: TGTGCCAGCAGCCCGTCGGGGGGGCTCACCTACGAGCAGTACTTC. This codes for CASSPSGGLTYEQYF.

This clonotype was counted between two and nine times. This chain joins TRBV6-5 and TRBJ1-5; D unresolved. Looked up from germline, CDR1 is MNHEY and CDR2 is SVGAGI. Trimming removed 0 bases at V and 9 bases at J, with 6 bases between. The CDR3 contains 12 residues. The CDR3 protein is CASSYSTGPQHF. The CDR3 nucleotides read TGTGCCAGCAGTTACTCTACTGGGCCCCAGCATTTT.

The chain couples TRBV2 to TRBJ2-7; D gene ambiguous. This CDR3 comprises 11 residues. The ends were cut back, 6 bases at V and 9 bases at J, with 12 bases in the middle. From germline, CDR1 is SNHLY and CDR2 FYNNEI. For the CDR3, the DNA is TGTGCCAGCAGCGCCCGGTCGGTGCAGTACTTC. Translating it yields CASSARSVQYF.

The chain links TRBV12-3 or TRBV12-4 to TRBJ2-1; D gene ambiguous. Between the trimmed V and J ends, which lost 6 bases and 8 bases, there was a span of 8 bases. The CDR3 is made up of 11 amino acids. CDR3 nucleotides: TGTGCCAGCAGCCCTGCCTATGAGCAGTTCTTC. Its protein is CASSPAYEQFF.

This clonotype was counted only a few times. The chain uses TRBV5-1 and TRBJ1-1; D is possibly TRBD1 (5 bases). Between the trimmed V and J ends, which lost 1 base and 0 bases, there was a span of 13 bases. The germline V gene has CDR1 SGHRS and CDR2 YFSETQ. CDR3 size: 16 residues. The CDR3 nucleotides are TGCGCCAGCAGCTTGCCCCCGGGACGGATGAACACTGAAGCTTTCTTT. Translated, it gives CASSLPPGRMNTEAFF.

This clonotype occurred many times. The gene calls are TRBV18 and TRBJ1-5; unclear D gene. CDR3 length: 17 residues. The germline gives CDR1 KGHSH, CDR2 LQKENI. V dropped 1 base and J dropped 3 bases, with 16 bases sitting between them. The CDR3 region has the DNA TGTGCCAGCTCACCACAGGTCAAGGGCAGGATCAATCAGCCCCAGCATTTT. Residues: CASSPQVKGRINQPQHF.

The genes are TRBV3-1 and TRBJ2-7; 9 positions agree with TRBD1. There are 17 residues in the CDR3. Germline CDR1 and CDR2: LGHDT and YNNKEL (reference sequence). After removal of 1 base from V and 0 bases from J, the junction contained 7 bases not matched to a gene. The CDR3 spells CASSQVRTGVLSYEQYF. The CDR3 nucleotides are TGTGCCAGCAGCCAAGTAAGGACAGGGGTCCTCTCCTACGAGCAGTACTTC.

The V gene is TRBV5-1, the J gene TRBJ2-2, with unresolved D. Between the trimmed V and J ends, which lost 3 bases and 1 base, there was a span of 7 bases. The CDR3 has 14 residues. Germline CDR1 and CDR2: SGHRS and YFSETQ. Here the CDR3 DNA reads TGCGCCAGCAGCTCAGACCTGAACACCGGGGAGCTGTTTTTT. Translating it yields CASSSDLNTGELFF.

The chain has TRBV4-2 and TRBJ2-5; TRBD1 matches at 9 bases. The CDR3 extends over 14 amino acids. Germline V gives CDR1 LGHNA, CDR2 YNFKEQ. The V segment lost 4 bases and the J segment 7 bases; nucleotides outside the gene matches: 7. This chain's CDR3 is CASSRGTGRTTQYF. The CDR3 bases are TGTGCCAGCAGCCGCGGGACAGGGAGGACGACCCAGTACTTC.

CDR3 DNA: TGTGCCAGCTCACTTCGACAGGGCCCCTACGAGCAGTACTTC. Protein product: CASSLRQGPYEQYF. The V gene is TRBV18, the J gene TRBJ2-7; 7 nucleotides align to TRBD1. This CDR3 spans 14 amino acids. V was clipped by 4 bases and J by 2 bases; unmatched bases: 5. The germline V gene encodes CDR1 KGHSH and CDR2 LQKENI.

This clonotype was seen at least ten times. This chain joins TRBV9 and TRBJ1-5; possible D gene TRBD1, 6 bases. V lost 0 bases to trimming and J lost 5 bases, with 9 bases between them. Germline V lookup: CDR1 SGDLS, CDR2 YYNGEE. The CDR3 is 14 residues long. CDR3 sequence reads: CASSVAAGDQPQHF. Here the CDR3 DNA reads TGTGCCAGCAGCGTAGCGGCAGGGGATCAGCCCCAGCATTTT. The complete variable domain, with remaining parts taken from reference TRBV9 and TRBJ1-5, reads DSGVTQTPKHLITATGQRVTLRCSPRSGDLSVYWYQQSLDQGLQFLIQYYNGEERAKGNILERFSAQQFPDLHSELNLSSLELGDSALYFCASSVAAGDQPQHFGDGTRLSIL.

This clonotype was recorded a few times. The V and J genes are TRBV12-3 or TRBV12-4 and TRBJ1-5; D gene unclear. V was pared by 4 bases and J by 4 bases, with 20 bases between. CDR3 size: 17 residues. CDR3 sequence reads: CASSSGGKGALNQPQHF. The CDR3 coding sequence is TGTGCCAGCAGTTCTGGCGGAAAGGGAGCACTTAATCAGCCCCAGCATTTT.

In this sample, this clonotype turned up many times. The chain uses TRBV6-1 and TRBJ1-5; the D gene is possibly TRBD1 (6 bases). This CDR3 comprises 14 residues. V lost 4 bases, J lost 2 bases, and 9 bases lay in between. CDR1 is MNHNS and CDR2 is SASEGT in the germline V gene. CDR3 region: CASSGGGGNQPQHF. The DNA for the CDR3 is TGTGCCAGCAGTGGCGGGGGCGGCAATCAGCCCCAGCATTTT.

This clonotype was detected ten times or more. The chain has TRBV12-3 or TRBV12-4 and TRBJ2-7, with D hard to call. V dropped 3 bases and J dropped 0 bases, with 6 bases sitting between them. This CDR3 has 13 amino acids. Here the CDR3 DNA reads TGTGCCAGCAGTTTTTCCGACTCCTACGAGCAGTACTTC. It is translated as CASSFSDSYEQYF.

This clonotype was picked up a small number of times. The rearrangement links TRBV6-2 or TRBV6-3 to TRBJ2-5; tentative D call: TRBD2 (6 bases). V lost 4 bases to trimming and J lost 0 bases, with 15 bases between them. Germline V gene lookup returns CDR1 MNHEY and CDR2 SVGEGT. CDR3 length equals 16 residues. The CDR3 reads CASSSTFLANQETQYF. CDR3 nucleotides: TGTGCCAGCAGTTCTACCTTCCTAGCGAACCAAGAGACCCAGTACTTC.

This clonotype was seen a handful of times. This rearrangement joins TRBV18 to TRBJ1-2, with no clear D. This CDR3 spans 14 amino acids. The V and J ends lost 2 bases and 4 bases respectively, with 11 bases between them. The germline CDR1 and CDR2 sequences are KGHSH and LQKENI. CDR3 DNA: TGTGCCAGCTCACCAGGATCATCCATCTATGGCTACACCTTC. It translates to CASSPGSSIYGYTF.

This clonotype was seen many times. The chain recombines TRBV30 with TRBJ2-3; either TRBD1 or TRBD2 may fit D (5 bases each). This CDR3 contains 13 residues. With 2 bases removed from V and 5 bases from J, the gap between germline ends came to 11 bases. Germline CDR1 GTSNPN, CDR2 SVGIG (reference sequence). CDR3 DNA: TGTGCCTGGAGTACAGGAGAGGGAGATACGCAGTATTTT. This gives the protein CAWSTGEGDTQYF. The full variable domain, completed using reference TRBV30 and TRBJ2-3, is SQTIHQWPATLVQPVGSPLSLECTVEGTSNPNLYWYRQAAGRGLQLLFYSVGIGQISSEVPQNLSASRPQDRQFILSSKKLLLSDSGFYLCAWSTGEGDTQYFGPGTRLTVL.

The J gene is TRBJ1-6, the V gene TRBV21-1. TRBV21-1 is labeled a pseudogene. The CDR3 is 14 amino acids. The CDR3 DNA is TGTGCCAGCAGCAAGTCGGGCAGATTCTCACCCCTCCACTTT. Its translation is CASSKSGRFSPLHF.

This chain joins TRBV12-3 or TRBV12-4 and TRBJ2-3; no firm D call. Trimming removed 5 bases at V and 0 bases at J, with 12 bases between. The CDR3 length is 15 residues. CDR3 sequence reads: CASSPATMSTDTQYF. For the CDR3, the DNA is TGTGCCAGCAGTCCCGCGACAATGAGCACAGATACGCAGTATTTT.

The V gene is TRBV11-2, the J gene TRBJ2-5; 8 bases are shared with TRBD1. V shed 5 bases, J shed 4 bases, and the junction held 12 bases outside the gene matches. Germline assignment: CDR1 SGHAT and CDR2 FQNNGV. CDR3 length: 16 amino acids. CDR3 sequence: CASSLRQGTIGETQYF. CDR3 bases: TGTGCCAGCAGCCTCCGACAGGGGACCATCGGAGAGACCCAGTACTTC.

V usage is TRBV29-1 and J usage is TRBJ1-1; unclear D gene. Germline V lookup: CDR1 SQVTM, CDR2 ANQGSEA. Trimming removed 4 bases at V and 4 bases at J, with 7 bases between. The CDR3 spans 11 residues. CDR3 loop: CSVGTVTEAFF. As DNA, the CDR3 is TGCAGCGTTGGGACGGTCACTGAAGCTTTCTTT.

The chain combines TRBV11-3 with TRBJ2-2; TRBD2 aligns across 8 bases. This CDR3 is 17 amino acids long. Trimming took 4 bases from V and 3 from J; bases not matched to a gene: 10. Germline CDR1 reads SGHNT; CDR2 reads YENEEA. The CDR3, as DNA: TGTGCCAGCAGCTCCTTAGCGGGGCATCTCGACACCGGGGAGCTGTTTTTT. Encoded protein: CASSSLAGHLDTGELFF.

A few counts support this clonotype. The J gene is TRBJ2-3, the V gene TRBV10-2; TRBD2 aligns across 14 bases. Per germline, CDR1 WSHSY and CDR2 SAAADI. J was trimmed by 4 bases and V by 6 bases; bases with no gene match: 9. This CDR3 is built from 17 residues. The CDR3 coding sequence is TGCGCCAGCAGGACGACTAGCGGGGGGGCAGGGGCAGATACGCAGTATTTT. Protein sequence: CASRTTSGGAGADTQYF.